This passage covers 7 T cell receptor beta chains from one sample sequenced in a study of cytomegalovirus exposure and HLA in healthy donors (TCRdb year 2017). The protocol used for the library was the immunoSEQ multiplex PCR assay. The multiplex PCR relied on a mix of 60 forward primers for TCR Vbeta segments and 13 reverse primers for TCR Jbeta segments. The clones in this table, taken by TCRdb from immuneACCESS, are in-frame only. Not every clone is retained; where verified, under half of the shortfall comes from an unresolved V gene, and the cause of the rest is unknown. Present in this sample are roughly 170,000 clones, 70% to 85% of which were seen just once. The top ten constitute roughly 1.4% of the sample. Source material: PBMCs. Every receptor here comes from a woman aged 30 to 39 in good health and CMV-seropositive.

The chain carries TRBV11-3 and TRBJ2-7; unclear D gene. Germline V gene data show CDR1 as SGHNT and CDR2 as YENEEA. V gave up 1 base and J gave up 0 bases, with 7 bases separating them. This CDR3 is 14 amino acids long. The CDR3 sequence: CASSLVAGSYEQYF. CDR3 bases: TGTGCCAGCAGCTTAGTCGCCGGCTCCTACGAGCAGTACTTC.

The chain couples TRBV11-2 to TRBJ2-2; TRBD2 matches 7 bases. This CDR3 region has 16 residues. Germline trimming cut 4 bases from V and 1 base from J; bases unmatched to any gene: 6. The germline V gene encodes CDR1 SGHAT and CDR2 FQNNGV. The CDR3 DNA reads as TGTGCCAGCAGCTCAATCCCTAGCGGGAACACCGGGGAGCTGTTTTTT. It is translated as CASSSIPSGNTGELFF.

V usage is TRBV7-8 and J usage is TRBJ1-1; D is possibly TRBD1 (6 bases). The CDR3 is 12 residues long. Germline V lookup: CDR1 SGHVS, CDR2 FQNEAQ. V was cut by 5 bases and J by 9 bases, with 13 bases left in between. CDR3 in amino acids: CASSQRDIQAFF. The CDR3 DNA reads TGTGCCAGCAGCCAAAGGGACATACAAGCTTTCTTT.

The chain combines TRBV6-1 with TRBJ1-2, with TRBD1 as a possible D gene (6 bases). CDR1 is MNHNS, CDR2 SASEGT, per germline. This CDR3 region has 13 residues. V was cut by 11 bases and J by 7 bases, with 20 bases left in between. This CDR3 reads CAGRQALFPGYTF. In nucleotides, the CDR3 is TGTGCCGGTAGACAGGCGCTCTTCCCTGGCTACACCTTC.

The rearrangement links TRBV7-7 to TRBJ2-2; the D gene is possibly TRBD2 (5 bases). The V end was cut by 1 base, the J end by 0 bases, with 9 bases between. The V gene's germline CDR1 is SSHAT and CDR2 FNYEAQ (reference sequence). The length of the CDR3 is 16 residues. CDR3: CASSLGAAANTGELFF. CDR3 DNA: TGTGCCAGCAGCTTAGGGGCAGCGGCGAACACCGGGGAGCTGTTTTTT.

The CDR3, as DNA: TGTGCCAGCAGCTCGGACAGGGGGCAGTACCAGCCCCAGCATTTT. Its translation: CASSSDRGQYQPQHF. The chain employs TRBV2 and TRBJ1-5, with TRBD1 identical over 11 bases. The trim removed 6 bases at V and 7 bases at J, leaving 8 bases unmatched. This CDR3 spans 15 amino acids. From germline, CDR1 is SNHLY and CDR2 FYNNEI.

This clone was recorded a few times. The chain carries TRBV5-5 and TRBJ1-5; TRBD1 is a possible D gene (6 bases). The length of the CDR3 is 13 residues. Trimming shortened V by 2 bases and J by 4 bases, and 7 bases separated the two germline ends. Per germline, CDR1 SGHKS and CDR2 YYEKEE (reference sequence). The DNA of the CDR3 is TGTGCCAGCAGCTTCACAGGGAATCAGCCCCAGCATTTT. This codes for CASSFTGNQPQHF.